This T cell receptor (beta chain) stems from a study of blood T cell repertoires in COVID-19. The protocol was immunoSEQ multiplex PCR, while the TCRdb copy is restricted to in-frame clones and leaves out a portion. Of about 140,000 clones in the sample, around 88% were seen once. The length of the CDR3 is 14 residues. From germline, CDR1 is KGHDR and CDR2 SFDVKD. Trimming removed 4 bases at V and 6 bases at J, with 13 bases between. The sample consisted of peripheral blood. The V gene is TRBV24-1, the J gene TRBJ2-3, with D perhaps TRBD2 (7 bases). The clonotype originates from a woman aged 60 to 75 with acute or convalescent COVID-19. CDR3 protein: CATSDGGPRDTQYF. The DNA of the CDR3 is TGTGCCACCAGTGACGGGGGGCCCAGGGATACGCAGTATTTT.